This T cell receptor (beta chain) comes out of a study of early T cells in non-severe SARS-CoV-2 infection. Study details: Whole-blood bulk RNA, unsorted, was sequenced, and chains were unpaired. Study-wide results and limits: VDJdb-based annotation leaned toward anti-spike CD8 responses and missed private and CD4 specificities.

Unique molecular identifiers were attached to individual cDNA molecules. TCRdb re-called the 5' RACE reads with MiXCR, one entry per CDR3 protein. The profile shows under 80,000 distinct CDR3 sequences, around 10% of them singletons. This clonotype occurred many times. Its antigen remains unknown. The V and J ends lost 4 bases and 10 bases respectively, with 15 bases between them. The germline CDR1 and CDR2 sequences are SGHRS and YFSETQ. This CDR3 comprises 14 residues. V gene TRBV5-1 combines with J gene TRBJ1-6; TRBD1 is a possible D gene (6 bases). Input material: whole blood. The TCR was taken from an adult who was a healthcare worker with PCR-confirmed SARS-CoV-2 infection or an uninfected control (not recorded which). CDR3 amino acids: CASSPDRRESPLHF. CDR3 sequence (DNA): TGCGCCAGCAGCCCTGACAGGAGGGAATCACCCCTCCACTTT.